Presented here are 21 T cell receptor beta chains from one specimen sequenced in a study of T cells in Graves' hyperthyroidism and ophthalmopathy. Amplification yielded TCR beta CDR3 regions, with RNA transcripts as the source. First-round RT-PCR with HTBI primers amplified the TCR CDR3 region. Each CDR3 protein is one row after TCRdb ran MiXCR on the multiplex PCR reads. The sample consists of about 380,000 distinct CDR3 sequences, roughly 15% of them appearing once. The material sequenced was blood. The receptor set was obtained from a woman in her twenties or thirties with Graves' ophthalmopathy.

Ten or more counts support this clonotype. V gene TRBV28 combines with J gene TRBJ2-4; TRBD1 matches at 7 bases. Germline values: CDR1 MDHEN, CDR2 SYDVKM. This CDR3 is built from 14 residues. J gave up 6 bases and V 6 bases, and 8 bases lay outside the gene matches. DNA of the CDR3: TGTGCCAGCAGGCATGCCCGGGACAGAAACATTCAGTACTTC. Protein product: CASRHARDRNIQYF.

This clonotype was observed a few times. The CDR3 loop is CASRKGSSYNEQFF. The CDR3, as DNA: TGTGCCAGCCGCAAGGGGAGCTCCTACAATGAGCAGTTCTTC. The V and J genes are TRBV6-1 and TRBJ2-1, with D perhaps given as TRBD1 or TRBD2 (5 bases each). The CDR3 has 14 residues. Germline CDR1 MNHNS, CDR2 SASEGT. V was pared by 8 bases and J by 0 bases, with 11 bases between.

This clonotype was counted at least ten times. The genes are TRBV7-3 and TRBJ2-7; tentatively, D is TRBD2 (5 bases). There are 13 residues in the CDR3. Trimming left V 1 base short and J 7 bases short, with 11 bases between. Germline lookup yields CDR1 SGHTA and CDR2 FQGTGA. The CDR3 spells CASSLMAPGEQYF. The CDR3 nucleotides are TGTGCCAGCAGCTTAATGGCCCCGGGGGAGCAGTACTTC. The whole variable domain, filled in from reference TRBV7-3 and TRBJ2-7, reads GAGVSQTPSNKVTEKGKYVELRCDPISGHTALYWYRQSLGQGPEFLIYFQGTGAADDSGLPNDRFFAVRPEGSVSTLKIQRTERGDSAVYLCASSLMAPGEQYFGPGTRLTVT.

The genes are TRBV9 and TRBJ2-5; D tentatively fits TRBD1 or TRBD2 (5 bases each). The germline gives CDR1 SGDLS, CDR2 YYNGEE. The CDR3 loop spans 13 amino acids. Trimming took 3 bases from V and 9 from J, leaving 15 bases between them. In nucleotides, the CDR3 is TGTGCCAGCAGCGAGCCCCGAGGGACGGCCCAGTACTTC. This translates into CASSEPRGTAQYF.

Ten or more counts support this clonotype. J is TRBJ1-5 and V is TRBV5-5; perhaps TRBD1 as D (6 bases). V was pared by 2 bases and J by 5 bases, with 11 bases between. CDR1 SGHKS and CDR2 YYEKEE come from the germline V gene (reference sequence). The CDR3 consists of 14 residues. Here the CDR3 reads CASSFGGPDQPQHF. The CDR3, as DNA: TGTGCCAGCAGCTTCGGGGGGCCGGATCAGCCCCAGCATTTT.

This clonotype was detected only a few times. The rearrangement uses TRBV4-2 and TRBJ2-3; 12 bases match TRBD2. After removal of 0 bases from V and 5 bases from J, the junction contained 9 bases not matched to a gene. The CDR3 totals 18 residues. The germline gives CDR1 LGHNA, CDR2 YNFKEQ. CDR3 sequence: CASSQDTGTSGWVDTQYF. The CDR3 coding sequence is TGTGCCAGCAGCCAAGACACCGGGACTAGCGGGTGGGTAGATACGCAGTATTTT.

This clonotype was seen at least ten times. The V call is TRBV15, the J call TRBJ2-1, with a tentative D call TRBD2 (6 bases). The germline gives CDR1 LNHNV, CDR2 YYDKDF (reference sequence). V gave up 10 bases and J gave up 4 bases, with 14 bases separating them. The CDR3 totals 13 residues. In DNA, the CDR3 is TGTGCCATCAAAGGAGGGTGGTACAATGAGCAGTTCTTC. As protein: CAIKGGWYNEQFF.

About this clonotype: With a much larger clone just one base away, this may be a read error. The chain is built from TRBV10-3 and TRBJ2-7, with a weak D call TRBD2 (6 bases). V lost 3 bases and J lost 3, with 6 bases in between. In germline, CDR1 is ENHRY, CDR2 SYGVKD. The CDR3 has 12 residues. Here the CDR3 DNA reads TGTGCCATCAGTGAAGCGGGCTACGAGCAGTACTTC. Protein product: CAISEAGYEQYF.

Many counts were recorded for this clonotype. The chain uses TRBV20-1 and TRBJ2-1; 10 bases align to TRBD2. The length of the CDR3 is 15 residues. In germline, CDR1 is DFQATT, CDR2 SNEGSKA (reference sequence). V lost 4 bases, J lost 5 bases, and 8 bases stayed unmatched. The CDR3 bases are TGCAGTGCTATCAGCGGGGGGGCCGCTAACAATGAGCAGTTCTTC. It is translated as CSAISGGAANNEQFF.

The table lists this clonotype with many counts. This chain links TRBV3-1 with TRBJ1-6, with TRBD1 matching over 9 bases. This CDR3 region has 14 residues. V gave up 4 bases and J gave up 15 bases; unmatched junction bases: 10. Germline CDR1 is LGHDT and CDR2 is YNNKEL (reference sequence). CDR3 DNA: TGTGCCAGCAGCCCTACGGGACAGGGAGCAGACCTCCACTTT. Its translation is CASSPTGQGADLHF.

This clonotype was observed at least ten times. V is TRBV4-1 and J is TRBJ1-2; 7 nucleotides agree with TRBD1. The ends lost 3 bases at V and 4 bases at J; junction bases unmatched: 11. The CDR3 runs 16 residues. Per the germline V gene, CDR1 is MGHRA and CDR2 is YSYEKL. CDR3 sequence reads: CASSQRGGQILYGYTF. CDR3 DNA sequence: TGCGCCAGCAGCCAGCGGGGGGGACAGATCCTCTATGGCTACACCTTC.

This clonotype was recorded many times. This chain joins TRBV12-3 or TRBV12-4 and TRBJ2-3; TRBD2 agrees at 9 bases. CDR3 length: 15 amino acids. V lost 6 bases to trimming and J lost 2 bases; unmatched junction nucleotides: 6. The CDR3, as DNA: TGTGCCAGCAGCCTAGGCGGGGGGGTCACAGATACGCAGTATTTT. This encodes CASSLGGGVTDTQYF.

This clonotype was seen only a few times. V usage is TRBV20-1 and J usage is TRBJ1-4; D gene unclear. Trimming shortened V by 0 bases and J by 6 bases, and 8 bases separated the two germline ends. This CDR3 is 13 amino acids long. Germline CDR1 and CDR2: DFQATT and SNEGSKA (reference sequence). Here the CDR3 DNA reads TGCAGTGCTAGAGATGCGTTTGATGAAAAACTGTTTTTT. Residues: CSARDAFDEKLFF.

This clonotype was seen repeatedly, ten times or more. The chain uses TRBV18 and TRBJ1-3, with no clear D. Germline assignment: CDR1 KGHSH and CDR2 LQKENI. The ends were cut back, 5 bases at V and 0 bases at J, with 11 bases in the middle. This CDR3 is built from 15 residues. DNA of the CDR3: TGTGCCAGCTCATCAGATCCAAGCTCTGGAAACACCATATATTTT. Translation gives CASSSDPSSGNTIYF.

The chain joins TRBV7-9 to TRBJ1-5; 9 bases align to TRBD1. V trimming: 5 bases; J trimming: 6 bases; junction bases outside the gene matches: 8. This CDR3 is built from 15 residues. Germline values: CDR1 SEHNR, CDR2 FQNEAQ (reference sequence). The CDR3 nucleotides read TGTGCCAGCAGCGATACAGGGGGCGCCTCTCAGCCCCAGCATTTT. Amino acids: CASSDTGGASQPQHF.

This clonotype was seen a handful of times. The chain recombines TRBV4-1 with TRBJ2-5; 8 nucleotides line up with TRBD2. The junction had 12 bases not matched to a gene; V was cut back by 5 bases and J by 1 base. Germline CDR1 and CDR2: MGHRA and YSYEKL. This CDR3 is 17 amino acids long. The CDR3 DNA is TGCGCCAGCAGCAAGGACGTTGGCGGGGGGCCCCAAGAGACCCAGTACTTC. Its translation is CASSKDVGGGPQETQYF.

This clonotype was observed many times. This chain uses TRBV27 with TRBJ1-3; D ambiguous. The CDR3 covers 15 residues. V dropped 1 base and J dropped 0 bases, with 7 bases sitting between them. Germline V gives CDR1 MNHEY, CDR2 SMNVEV (reference sequence). This CDR3 is CASSLFWSSGNTIYF. The CDR3 DNA is TGTGCCAGCAGTTTATTCTGGAGCTCTGGAAACACCATATATTTT.

A note on this clonotype: This clone may be a read error of a much larger clone one base away. The rearrangement links TRBV3-1 to TRBJ2-1; TRBD2 matches at 8 bases. The CDR3 sequence is 18 residues long. After removal of 0 bases from V and 6 bases from J, the junction contained 13 bases not matched to a gene. Germline V lookup: CDR1 LGHDT, CDR2 YNNKEL (reference sequence). The CDR3 DNA follows: TGTGCCAGCAGCCAAGATAGAGTAGCGGGGCCTAACTGCAATGAGCAGTTCTTC. Protein sequence: CASSQDRVAGPNCNEQFF.

This clonotype was seen many times. The chain employs TRBV3-1 and TRBJ2-5; perhaps TRBD2 as D (5 bases). V was clipped by 0 bases and J by 2 bases, with 10 bases between them. The CDR3 consists of 15 residues. From germline, CDR1 is LGHDT and CDR2 YNNKEL (reference sequence). CDR3 residues: CASSQDARDQETQYF. The CDR3 bases are TGTGCCAGCAGCCAAGATGCCCGGGATCAAGAGACCCAGTACTTC.

This clonotype was counted many times. The rearrangement links TRBV20-1 to TRBJ2-1; D perhaps matches TRBD2 (7 bases). The V gene's germline CDR1 is DFQATT and CDR2 SNEGSKA (reference sequence). The CDR3 extends over 15 amino acids. V was cut by 0 bases and J by 8 bases, with 17 bases left in between. CDR3 sequence: CSARDKGGGIHEQFF. The CDR3 coding sequence is TGCAGTGCTAGAGATAAGGGGGGGGGCATCCATGAGCAGTTCTTC.

This clonotype was found many times. This chain links TRBV20-1 with TRBJ2-2; a possible D gene is TRBD2 (6 bases). This CDR3 is built from 14 residues. Trimming removed 2 bases from V and 5 bases from J, with 12 bases in between. Germline V CDR1 and CDR2: DFQATT, SNEGSKA (reference sequence). In nucleotides, the CDR3 is TGCAGTGCTAGACTCGGAGGGTGGACCGGGGAGCTGTTTTTT. As protein: CSARLGGWTGELFF.